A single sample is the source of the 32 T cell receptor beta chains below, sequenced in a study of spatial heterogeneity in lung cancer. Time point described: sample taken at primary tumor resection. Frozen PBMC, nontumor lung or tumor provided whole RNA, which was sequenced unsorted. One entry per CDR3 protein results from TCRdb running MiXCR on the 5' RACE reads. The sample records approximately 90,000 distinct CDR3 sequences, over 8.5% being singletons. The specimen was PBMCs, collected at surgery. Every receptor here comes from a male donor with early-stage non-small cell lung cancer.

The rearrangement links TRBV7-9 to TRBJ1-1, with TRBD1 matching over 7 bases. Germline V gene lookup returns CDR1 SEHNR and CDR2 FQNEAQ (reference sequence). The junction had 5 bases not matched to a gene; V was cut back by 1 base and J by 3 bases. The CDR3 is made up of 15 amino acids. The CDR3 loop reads CASSLVDRLDTEAFF. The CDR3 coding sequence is TGTGCCAGCAGCTTAGTGGACAGGCTAGACACTGAAGCTTTCTTT.

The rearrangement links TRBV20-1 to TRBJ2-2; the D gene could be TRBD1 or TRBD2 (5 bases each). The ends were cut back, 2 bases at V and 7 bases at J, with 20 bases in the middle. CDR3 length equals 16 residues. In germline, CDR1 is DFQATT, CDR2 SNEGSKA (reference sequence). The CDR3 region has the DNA TGCAGTGCTAGACCCCACCCGAGGGGATATGGCGGGGAGCTGTTTTTT. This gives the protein CSARPHPRGYGGELFF.

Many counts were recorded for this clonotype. CDR3 in amino acids: CASRPGTGNNEKLFF. CDR3 nucleotides: TGTGCCAGCAGACCTGGGACAGGCAATAATGAAAAACTGTTTTTT. The chain uses TRBV12-3 or TRBV12-4 and TRBJ1-4; 8 nucleotides line up with TRBD1. V trimming: 6 bases; J trimming: 4 bases; junction bases outside the gene matches: 7. CDR3 size: 15 residues.

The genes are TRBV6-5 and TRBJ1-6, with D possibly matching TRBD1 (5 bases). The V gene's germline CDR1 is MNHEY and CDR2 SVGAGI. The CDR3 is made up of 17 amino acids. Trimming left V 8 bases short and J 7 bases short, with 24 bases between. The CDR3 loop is CASAPRGVGPTNSPLHF. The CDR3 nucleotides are TGTGCCAGCGCCCCGCGGGGGGTAGGGCCCACCAATTCACCCCTCCACTTT.

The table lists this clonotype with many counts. CDR3 DNA sequence: TGTGCCAGCAGCCGAGGACAGGGGGCTGAGACCCAGTACTTC. This translates into CASSRGQGAETQYF. The chain joins TRBV7-9 to TRBJ2-5; 11 positions agree with TRBD1. Germline-derived CDR1 and CDR2 are SEHNR and FQNEAQ (reference sequence). Trimming at V came to 5 bases and at J to 5 bases, leaving 4 bases not matched to a gene. The CDR3 is made up of 14 amino acids.

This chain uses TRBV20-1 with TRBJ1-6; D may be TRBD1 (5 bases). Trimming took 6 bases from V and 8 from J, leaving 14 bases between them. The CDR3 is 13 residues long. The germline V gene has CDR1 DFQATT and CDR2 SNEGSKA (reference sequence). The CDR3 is CSANTGADSPLHF. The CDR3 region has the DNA TGCAGTGCCAACACCGGGGCGGATTCACCCCTCCACTTT.

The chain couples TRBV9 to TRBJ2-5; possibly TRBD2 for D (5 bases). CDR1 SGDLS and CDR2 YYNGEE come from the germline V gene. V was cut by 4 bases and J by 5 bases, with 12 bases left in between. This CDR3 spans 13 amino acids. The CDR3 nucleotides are TGTGCCAGCAGCTCGGGGTGGAGGGAGACCCAGTACTTC. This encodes CASSSGWRETQYF.

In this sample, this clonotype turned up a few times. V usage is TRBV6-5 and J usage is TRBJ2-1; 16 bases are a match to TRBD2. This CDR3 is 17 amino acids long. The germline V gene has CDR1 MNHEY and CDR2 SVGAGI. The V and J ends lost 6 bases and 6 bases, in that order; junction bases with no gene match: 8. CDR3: CASRRGTSGRAGNEQFF. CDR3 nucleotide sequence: TGTGCCAGCAGACGCGGGACTAGCGGGAGGGCCGGCAATGAGCAGTTCTTC.

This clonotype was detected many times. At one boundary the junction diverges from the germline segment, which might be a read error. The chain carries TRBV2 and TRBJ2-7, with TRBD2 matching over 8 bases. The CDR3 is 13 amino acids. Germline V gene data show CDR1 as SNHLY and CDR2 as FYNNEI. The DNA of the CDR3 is TGTGCCAGCAGTGAAGGGGTACTAGCGGTCGACTATTTC. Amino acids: CASSEGVLAVDYF.

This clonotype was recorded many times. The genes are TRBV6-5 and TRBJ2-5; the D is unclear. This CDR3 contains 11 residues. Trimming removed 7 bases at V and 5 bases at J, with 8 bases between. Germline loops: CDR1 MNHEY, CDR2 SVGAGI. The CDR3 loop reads CASTRAETQYF. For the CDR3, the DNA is TGTGCCAGCACAAGAGCCGAGACCCAGTACTTC.

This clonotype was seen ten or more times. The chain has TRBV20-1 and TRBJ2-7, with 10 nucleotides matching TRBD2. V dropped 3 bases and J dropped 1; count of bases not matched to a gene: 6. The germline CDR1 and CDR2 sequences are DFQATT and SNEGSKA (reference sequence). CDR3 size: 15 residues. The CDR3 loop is CSASPTSGASYEQYF. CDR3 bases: TGCAGTGCTAGCCCCACTAGCGGGGCTTCCTACGAGCAGTACTTC.

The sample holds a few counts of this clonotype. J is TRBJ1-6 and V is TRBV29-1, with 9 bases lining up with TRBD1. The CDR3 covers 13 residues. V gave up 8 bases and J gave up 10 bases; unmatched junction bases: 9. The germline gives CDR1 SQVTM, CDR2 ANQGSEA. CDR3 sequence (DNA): TGCAGCATCCGGGACAGGGCTGACTCACCCCTCCACTTT. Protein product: CSIRDRADSPLHF.

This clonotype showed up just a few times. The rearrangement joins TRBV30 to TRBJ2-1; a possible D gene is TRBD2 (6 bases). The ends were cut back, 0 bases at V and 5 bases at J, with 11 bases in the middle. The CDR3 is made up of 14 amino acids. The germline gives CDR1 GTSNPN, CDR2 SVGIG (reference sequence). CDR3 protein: CAWSVGGNDNEQFF. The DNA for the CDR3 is TGTGCCTGGAGTGTTGGAGGGAACGACAATGAGCAGTTCTTC.

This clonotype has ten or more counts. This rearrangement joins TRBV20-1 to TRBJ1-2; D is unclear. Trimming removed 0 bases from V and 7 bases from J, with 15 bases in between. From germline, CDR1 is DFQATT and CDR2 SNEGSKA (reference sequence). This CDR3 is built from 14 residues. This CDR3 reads CSARDSGFPPGYTF. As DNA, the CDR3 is TGCAGTGCTAGAGATTCGGGGTTCCCGCCTGGCTACACCTTC.

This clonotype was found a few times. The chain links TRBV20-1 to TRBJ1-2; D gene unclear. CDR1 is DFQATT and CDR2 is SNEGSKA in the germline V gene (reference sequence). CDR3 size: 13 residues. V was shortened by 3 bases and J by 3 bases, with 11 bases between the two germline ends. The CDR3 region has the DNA TGCAGTGCTAGCTTCCGGGGTGACTATGGCTACACCTTC. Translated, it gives CSASFRGDYGYTF.

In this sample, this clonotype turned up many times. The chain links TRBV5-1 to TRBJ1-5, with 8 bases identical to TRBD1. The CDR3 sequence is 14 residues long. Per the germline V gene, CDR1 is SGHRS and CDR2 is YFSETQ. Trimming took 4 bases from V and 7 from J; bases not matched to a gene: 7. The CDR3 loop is CASSPDRGGQPQHF. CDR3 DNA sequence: TGCGCCAGCAGCCCCGACAGGGGAGGGCAGCCCCAGCATTTT.

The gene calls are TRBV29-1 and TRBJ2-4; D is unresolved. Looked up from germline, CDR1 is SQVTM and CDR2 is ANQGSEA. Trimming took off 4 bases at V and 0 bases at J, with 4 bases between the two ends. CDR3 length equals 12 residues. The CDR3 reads CSVVLAKNIQYF. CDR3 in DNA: TGCAGCGTTGTACTAGCCAAAAACATTCAGTACTTC.

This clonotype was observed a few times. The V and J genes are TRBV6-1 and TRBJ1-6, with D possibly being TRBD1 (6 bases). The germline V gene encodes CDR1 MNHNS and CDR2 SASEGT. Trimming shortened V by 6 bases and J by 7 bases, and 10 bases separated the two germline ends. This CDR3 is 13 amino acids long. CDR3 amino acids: CASRLRGNSPLHF. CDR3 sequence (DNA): TGTGCCAGCAGGTTAAGGGGGAATTCACCCCTCCACTTT.

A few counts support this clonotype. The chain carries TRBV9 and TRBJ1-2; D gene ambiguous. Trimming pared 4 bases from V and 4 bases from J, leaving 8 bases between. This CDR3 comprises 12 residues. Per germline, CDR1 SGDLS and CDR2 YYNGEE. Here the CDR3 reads CASSTTLYGYTF. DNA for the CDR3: TGTGCCAGCAGCACCACCCTCTATGGCTACACCTTC.

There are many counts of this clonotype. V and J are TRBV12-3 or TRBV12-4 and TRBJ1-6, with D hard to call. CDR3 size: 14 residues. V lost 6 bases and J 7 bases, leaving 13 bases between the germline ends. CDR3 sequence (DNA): TGTGCCAGCAGACCCAATATGGGGAATTCACCCCTCCACTTT. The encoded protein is CASRPNMGNSPLHF.

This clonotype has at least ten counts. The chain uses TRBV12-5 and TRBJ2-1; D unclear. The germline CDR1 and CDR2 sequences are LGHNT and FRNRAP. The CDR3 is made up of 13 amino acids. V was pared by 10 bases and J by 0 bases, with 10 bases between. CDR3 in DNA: TGTGCTACCGGAAGGCACTCCTACAATGAGCAGTTCTTC. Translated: CATGRHSYNEQFF.

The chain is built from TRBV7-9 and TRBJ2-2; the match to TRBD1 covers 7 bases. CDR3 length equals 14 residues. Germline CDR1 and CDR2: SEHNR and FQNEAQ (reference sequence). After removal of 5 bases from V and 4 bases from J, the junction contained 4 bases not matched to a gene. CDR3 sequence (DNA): TGTGCCAGCAGCCTCCGGGACAGCACCGGGGAGCTGTTTTTT. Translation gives CASSLRDSTGELFF.

The CDR3 DNA reads TGTGCCAGCATGCGGGCTAGCGGTACCTACGAGCAGTACTTC. Amino acids: CASMRASGTYEQYF. The rearrangement joins TRBV6-2 or TRBV6-3 to TRBJ2-7; 7 positions agree with TRBD2. The CDR3 contains 14 residues. V lost 7 bases and J lost 2; bases outside the gene matches: 8. CDR1 is MNHEY, CDR2 SVGEGT, per germline.

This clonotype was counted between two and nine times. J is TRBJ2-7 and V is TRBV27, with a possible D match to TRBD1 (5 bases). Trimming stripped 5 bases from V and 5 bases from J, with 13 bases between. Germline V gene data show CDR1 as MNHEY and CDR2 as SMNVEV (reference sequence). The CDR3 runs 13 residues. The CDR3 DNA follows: TGTGCCAGCAGTCCAAGGGGTACCAACGAGCAGTACTTC. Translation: CASSPRGTNEQYF.

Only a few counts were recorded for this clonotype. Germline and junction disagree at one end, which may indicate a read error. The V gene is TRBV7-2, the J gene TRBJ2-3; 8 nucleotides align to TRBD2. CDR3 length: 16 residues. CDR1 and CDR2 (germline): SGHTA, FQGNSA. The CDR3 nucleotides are TGTGCCAGCAGCCTAGCCCCGGGAGGGGTCGCAGATACGCAGTATTTT. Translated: CASSLAPGGVADTQYF.

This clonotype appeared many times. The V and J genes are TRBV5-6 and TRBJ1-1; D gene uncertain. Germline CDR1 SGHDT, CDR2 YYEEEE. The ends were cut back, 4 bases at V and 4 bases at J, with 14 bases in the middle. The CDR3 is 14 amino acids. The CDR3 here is CASSPRAVGTEAFF. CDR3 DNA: TGTGCCAGCAGCCCCCGGGCGGTGGGCACTGAAGCTTTCTTT.

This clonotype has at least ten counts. The CDR3 reads CSARDVAGPTYNEQFF. CDR3 DNA: TGCAGTGCTAGAGATGTGGCGGGGCCCACCTACAATGAGCAGTTCTTC. The chain recombines TRBV20-1 with TRBJ2-1; D possibly corresponds to TRBD2 (6 bases). CDR1 and CDR2 (germline): DFQATT, SNEGSKA (reference sequence). V was shortened by 0 bases and J by 2 bases, with 14 bases between the two germline ends. The CDR3 is 16 amino acids.

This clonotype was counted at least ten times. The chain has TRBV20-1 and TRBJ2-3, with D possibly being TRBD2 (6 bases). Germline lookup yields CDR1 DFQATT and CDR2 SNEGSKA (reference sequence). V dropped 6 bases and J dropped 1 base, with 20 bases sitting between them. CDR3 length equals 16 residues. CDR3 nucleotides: TGCAGTGCACACCTGGGACTTGCGGTCCGCACAGATACGCAGTATTTT. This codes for CSAHLGLAVRTDTQYF.

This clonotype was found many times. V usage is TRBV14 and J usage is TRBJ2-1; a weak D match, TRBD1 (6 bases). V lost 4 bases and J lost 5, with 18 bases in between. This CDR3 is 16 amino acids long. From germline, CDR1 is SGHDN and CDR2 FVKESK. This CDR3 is CASSLGPGHNNNEQFF. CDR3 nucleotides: TGTGCCAGCAGCCTGGGCCCGGGACACAACAACAATGAGCAGTTCTTC.

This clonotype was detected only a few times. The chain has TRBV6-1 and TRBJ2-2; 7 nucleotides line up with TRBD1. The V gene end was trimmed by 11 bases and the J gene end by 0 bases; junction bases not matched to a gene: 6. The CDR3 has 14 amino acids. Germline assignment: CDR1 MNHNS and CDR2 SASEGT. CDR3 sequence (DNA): TGTGCCGGACTCGGGACAGCGAACACCGGGGAGCTGTTTTTT. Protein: CAGLGTANTGELFF.

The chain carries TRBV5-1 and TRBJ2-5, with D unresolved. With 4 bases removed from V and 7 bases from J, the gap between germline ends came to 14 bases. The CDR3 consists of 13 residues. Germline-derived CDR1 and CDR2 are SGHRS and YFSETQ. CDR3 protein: CASSGEASRTQYF. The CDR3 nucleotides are TGCGCCAGCAGCGGAGAGGCTTCAAGGACCCAGTACTTC.

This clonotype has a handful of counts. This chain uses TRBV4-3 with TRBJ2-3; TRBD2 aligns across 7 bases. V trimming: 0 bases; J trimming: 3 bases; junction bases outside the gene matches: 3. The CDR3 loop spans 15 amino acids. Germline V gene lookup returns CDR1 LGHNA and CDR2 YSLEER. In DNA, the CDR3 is TGCGCCAGCAGCCAAGAGGGAGGGGAAACAGATACGCAGTATTTT. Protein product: CASSQEGGETDTQYF.